This T cell receptor beta chain was obtained from a study of cytomegalovirus exposure and HLA in healthy donors. The study's findings and limits: A prior analysis recorded that most TCR beta V segments were productive about 87% or about 30% of the time. In a later analysis, productive TCRs from donors in an Asian-associated ancestry cluster reportedly carried fewer N-insertions than the cohort mean. A missense DCLRE1C variant was associated with V- and J-gene trimming of TCR beta chains in a later analysis, and an independent cohort replicated the association.

V shed 2 bases and J 2 bases; nucleotides not matched to a gene: 4. Germline values: CDR1 SGHKS, CDR2 YYEKEE (reference sequence). This CDR3 contains 14 residues. With regard to this clone: Its antigen is currently unknown.

PCR primers comprised 60 Vbeta and 13 Jbeta primers. Some clones are missing from TCRdb's copy, which holds only in-frame ones; the method was immunoSEQ multiplex PCR. The sample holds roughly 99,000 clones, less than 85% seen once. The TCR originated in a woman between 40 and 50 years old in good health and CMV-seropositive. The sequencing input was PBMCs. V usage is TRBV5-5 and J usage is TRBJ2-7; the match to TRBD1 covers 7 bases. The DNA for the CDR3 is TGTGCCAGCAGCTTACCGACAGGGACCTACGAGCAGTACTTC. This sequence encodes CASSLPTGTYEQYF.